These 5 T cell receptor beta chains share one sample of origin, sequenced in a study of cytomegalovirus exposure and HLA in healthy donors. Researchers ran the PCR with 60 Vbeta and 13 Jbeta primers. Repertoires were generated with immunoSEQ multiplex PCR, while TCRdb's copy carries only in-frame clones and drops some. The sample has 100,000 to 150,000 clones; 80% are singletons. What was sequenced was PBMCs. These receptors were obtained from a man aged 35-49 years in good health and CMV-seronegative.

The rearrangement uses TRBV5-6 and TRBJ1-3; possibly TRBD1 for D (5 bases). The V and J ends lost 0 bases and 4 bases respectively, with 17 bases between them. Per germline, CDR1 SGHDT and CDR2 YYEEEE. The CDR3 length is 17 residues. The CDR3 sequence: CASSLVAQGTIGNTIYF. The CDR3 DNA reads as TGTGCCAGCAGCTTGGTGGCCCAGGGAACTATAGGAAACACCATATATTTT.

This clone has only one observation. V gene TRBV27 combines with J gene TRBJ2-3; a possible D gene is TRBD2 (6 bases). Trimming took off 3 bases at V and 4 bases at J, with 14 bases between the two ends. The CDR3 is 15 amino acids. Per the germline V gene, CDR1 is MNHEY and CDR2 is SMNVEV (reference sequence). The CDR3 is CASSLKLGGADTQYF. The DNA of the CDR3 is TGTGCCAGCAGTTTGAAGCTAGGAGGGGCAGATACGCAGTATTTT.

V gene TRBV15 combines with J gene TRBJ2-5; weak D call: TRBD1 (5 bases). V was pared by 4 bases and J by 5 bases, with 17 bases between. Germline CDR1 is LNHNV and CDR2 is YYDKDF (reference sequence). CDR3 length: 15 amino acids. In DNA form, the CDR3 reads TGTGCCACCAGCACAACCCAGGGCTCGGGTGAGACCCAGTACTTC. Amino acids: CATSTTQGSGETQYF.

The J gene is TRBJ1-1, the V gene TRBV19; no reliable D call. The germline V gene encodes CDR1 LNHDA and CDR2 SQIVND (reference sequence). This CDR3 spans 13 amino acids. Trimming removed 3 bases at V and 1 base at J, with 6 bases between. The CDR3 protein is CASSIEQNTEAFF. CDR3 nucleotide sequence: TGTGCCAGTAGTATCGAACAGAACACTGAAGCTTTCTTT.

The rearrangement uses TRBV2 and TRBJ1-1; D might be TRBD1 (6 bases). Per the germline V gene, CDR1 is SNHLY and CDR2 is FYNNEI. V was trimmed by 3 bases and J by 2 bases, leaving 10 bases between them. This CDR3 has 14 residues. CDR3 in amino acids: CASSETGSNTEAFF. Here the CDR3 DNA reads TGTGCCAGCAGTGAGACAGGTTCTAACACTGAAGCTTTCTTT. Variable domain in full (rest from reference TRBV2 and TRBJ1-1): EPEVTQTPSHQVTQMGQEVILRCVPISNHLYFYWYRQILGQKVEFLVSFYNNEISEKSEIFDDQFSVERPDGSNFTLKIRSTKLEDSAMYFCASSETGSNTEAFFGQGTRLTVV.